This T cell receptor (beta chain) is from a study of cytomegalovirus exposure and HLA in healthy donors. Study-wide results and limits: A missense variant in DCLRE1C was later tied to TCR beta V- and J-gene trimming.

This PCR relied on a set of 60 Vbeta primers and 13 Jbeta primers. TCRdb keeps only in-frame clones here, not all; method: immunoSEQ multiplex PCR. The data contain about 140,000 clones, roughly 79% of them singletons. V lost 0 bases and J 3 bases, leaving 7 bases between the germline ends. Germline loops: CDR1 SGHKS, CDR2 YYEKEE (reference sequence). This CDR3 has 13 amino acids. Worth noting for this clone: Its target is unknown.

This chain uses TRBV5-5 with TRBJ2-7; unclear D gene. The sequenced sample consisted of PBMCs. The receptor comes from a young man in good health and CMV-seropositive. As DNA, the CDR3 is TGTGCCAGCAGCTTGGTGTCAGACTACGAGCAGTACTTC. As protein: CASSLVSDYEQYF.